This T cell receptor (beta chain) was sequenced during a study of T cells in Graves' hyperthyroidism and ophthalmopathy. Study-level points and caveats: Separation of ophthalmopathy from stable hyperthyroidism was achieved by a 13 V-J model. Blood shared most expanded thyroid clonotypes above 0.001.

In its sample, this clonotype was seen many times. Its target is unknown. RNA transcripts gave rise to amplified TCR beta CDR3 regions. In the first-round RT-PCR of the TCR CDR3, the HTBI primer set was used. TCRdb processed the multiplex PCR reads anew with MiXCR; each CDR3 protein has one entry. The sample has around 450,000 distinct CDR3 sequences; roughly an eighth are singletons. The germline CDR1 and CDR2 sequences are LGHNT and FRNRAP. The CDR3 extends over 16 amino acids. V shed 4 bases and J shed 0 bases, with 13 bases lying between them. The sequence was collected from a woman aged 18-29 years with Graves' hyperthyroidism. Sequencing used blood. The V gene is TRBV12-5, the J gene TRBJ2-4, with D uncertain. CDR3 sequence: CASGSPPLLAKNIQYF. The CDR3 DNA reads TGTGCTAGTGGTTCTCCCCCGCTACTAGCCAAAAACATTCAGTACTTC.